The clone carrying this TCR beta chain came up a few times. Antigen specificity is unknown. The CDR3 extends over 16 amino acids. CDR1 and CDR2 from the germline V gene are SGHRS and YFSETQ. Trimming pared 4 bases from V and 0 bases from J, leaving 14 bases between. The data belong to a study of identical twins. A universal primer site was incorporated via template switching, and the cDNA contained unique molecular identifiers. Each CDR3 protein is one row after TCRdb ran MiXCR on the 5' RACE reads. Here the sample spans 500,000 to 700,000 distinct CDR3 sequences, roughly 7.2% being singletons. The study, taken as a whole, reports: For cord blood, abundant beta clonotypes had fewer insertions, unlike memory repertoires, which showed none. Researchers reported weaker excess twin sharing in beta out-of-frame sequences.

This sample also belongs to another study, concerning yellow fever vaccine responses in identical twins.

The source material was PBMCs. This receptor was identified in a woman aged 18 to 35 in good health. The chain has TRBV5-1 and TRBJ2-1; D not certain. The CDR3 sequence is CASSARVTTSYNEQFF. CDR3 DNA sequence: TGCGCCAGCAGCGCTCGGGTTACCACCTCCTACAATGAGCAGTTCTTC.